This entry describes one T cell receptor (beta chain). This specimen belongs to a study of T cell changes during pregnancy in multiple sclerosis. Libraries were prepared by immunoSEQ multiplex PCR; TCRdb keeps only in-frame clonotypes and omits some of them. Here the sample spans approximately 40,000 clones, around 92% being singletons. The CDR3 extends over 14 amino acids. Germline trimming cut 6 bases from V and 1 base from J; bases unmatched to any gene: 0. Germline CDR1 LGHNA, CDR2 YSLEER. Specimen: peripheral blood. The TCR sequence derives from a female donor with multiple sclerosis, enrolled in a pregnancy study. V gene TRBV4-3 combines with J gene TRBJ2-2; TRBD2 agrees at 9 bases. CDR3 nucleotide sequence: TGCGCCAGCAGGCGGGAGGGGAACACCGGGGAGCTGTTTTTT. This gives the protein CASRREGNTGELFF.